This TCR beta chain was captured in a study of PD-1 blockade in classical Hodgkin lymphoma. This clone was seen once. What it binds is unknown. Indicated time point: cycle 4 day 1 (C4D1), after less than 7 weeks of nivolumab. In every patient, relapse followed autologous stem cell transplantation, while exposure to brentuximab vedotin differed. Study observations and caveats: Causes of the repertoire differences remain undefined, possibly disease activity or prior therapy. Patients newly diagnosed and complete responders had comparable baseline diversity.

The CDR3 spans 14 residues. V was trimmed by 3 bases and J by 7 bases, leaving 14 bases between them. Germline assignment: CDR1 SGHDT and CDR2 YYEEEE. Clones were sequenced by immunoSEQ multiplex PCR, and TCRdb holds only the in-frame ones, with some missing. The data contain about 44,000 clones, 60% to 75% of them singletons. The rearrangement joins TRBV5-6 to TRBJ2-1, with TRBD2 as a possible D gene (5 bases). The origin of this receptor is a human donor with classical Hodgkin lymphoma. The material was peripheral blood mononuclear cells (PBMCs), obtained before the fourth cycle of nivolumab. The CDR3 DNA reads as TGTGCCAGCAGCTGGGCCTTAGCGCGAAATGAGCAGTTCTTC. Amino acid sequence: CASSWALARNEQFF.